The 29 T cell receptor beta chains below were found in one sample sequenced in a study of patients and donors after allogeneic stem cell transplantation. One entry per CDR3 protein, called by TCRdb with MiXCR from the RT-PCR reads. The data contain roughly 960,000 distinct CDR3 sequences, approximately 18% of them singletons. Source material: blood, either unsorted or a sorted T cell fraction (not recorded which). Receptors originate from a human donor who was either an allogeneic HSCT recipient or a stem cell or donor lymphocyte infusion donor (not recorded which). It is not recorded whose cells these are; they may come from a transplant donor.

There are a few counts of this clonotype. The CDR3 region has the DNA TGCGCCAGCAAGGGCCCCACCCCCGGGACAGGGGGCTACTACGAGCAGTACTTC. Translating it yields CASKGPTPGTGGYYEQYF. V gene TRBV5-1 combines with J gene TRBJ2-7, with 12 bases that match TRBD1. The CDR3 is made up of 18 amino acids. The germline V gene encodes CDR1 SGHRS and CDR2 YFSETQ. Trimming removed 6 bases from V and 3 bases from J; junction bases left unmatched: 16.

The gene calls are TRBV6-5 and TRBJ2-7; 7 bases match TRBD1. The CDR3 covers 15 residues. The V gene end was trimmed by 0 bases and the J gene end by 6 bases; junction bases not matched to a gene: 8. Germline CDR1 and CDR2: MNHEY and SVGAGI. The CDR3 nucleotides are TGTGCCAGCAGTTACTCCCACAGGGGTCTTACCGAGCAGTACTTC. Encoded protein: CASSYSHRGLTEQYF.

This CDR3 reads CASSITSGRTDTQYF. CDR3 coding DNA: TGTGCCAGCAGCATAACTAGCGGGAGAACAGATACGCAGTATTTT. This chain joins TRBV9 and TRBJ2-3; TRBD2 agrees at 11 bases. The germline V gene encodes CDR1 SGDLS and CDR2 YYNGEE. This CDR3 is 15 amino acids long. Trimming took 4 bases from V and 3 from J; bases not matched to a gene: 4.

V is TRBV6-1 and J is TRBJ2-7; D tentatively fits TRBD1 or TRBD2 (5 bases each). Germline CDR1 MNHNS, CDR2 SASEGT. V lost 6 bases and J lost 2, with 17 bases in between. CDR3 length: 15 residues. CDR3 in DNA: TGTGCCAGCAGGCTTAGGGACCGCGTCGCCTACGAGCAGTACTTC. Translated, it gives CASRLRDRVAYEQYF.

This chain joins TRBV29-1 and TRBJ2-7; D is possibly TRBD1 (5 bases). Germline CDR1 reads SQVTM; CDR2 reads ANQGSEA. Between the trimmed V and J ends, which lost 6 bases and 2 bases, there was a span of 11 bases. The CDR3 is 12 residues long. Here the CDR3 DNA reads TGCAGCGTCGTAGACAGCCCCTACGAGCAGTACTTC. The encoded protein is CSVVDSPYEQYF.

The J gene is TRBJ2-5, the V gene TRBV2; no firm D call. This CDR3 is 14 amino acids long. The germline CDR1 and CDR2 sequences are SNHLY and FYNNEI. The V gene lost 5 bases and the J gene lost 5 bases, with 15 bases spanning the gap. The CDR3 DNA is TGTGCCAGCAGTCCTGGGGAAGGGCTGGAGACCCAGTACTTC. As protein: CASSPGEGLETQYF. The entire variable domain, with the rest obtained from reference TRBV2 and TRBJ2-5, is as follows: EPEVTQTPSHQVTQMGQEVILRCVPISNHLYFYWYRQILGQKVEFLVSFYNNEISEKSEIFDDQFSVERPDGSNFTLKIRSTKLEDSAMYFCASSPGEGLETQYFGPGTRLLVL.

This clonotype was detected only a few times. The chain employs TRBV20-1 and TRBJ2-7, with D possibly matching TRBD2 (5 bases). V dropped 2 bases and J dropped 2 bases, with 22 bases sitting between them. The V gene's germline CDR1 is DFQATT and CDR2 SNEGSKA (reference sequence). This CDR3 contains 17 residues. This CDR3 is CSARLWAGAKPTYEQYF. The CDR3 nucleotides are TGCAGTGCTAGACTTTGGGCGGGCGCGAAGCCCACCTACGAGCAGTACTTC.

Details on this clonotype: At one of its ends the junction is not consistent with the germline gene, which may arise from a read error. The rearrangement joins TRBV12-5 to TRBJ1-2; TRBD1 agrees at 8 bases. The length of the CDR3 is 13 residues. Germline V gene data show CDR1 as LGHNT and CDR2 as FRNRAP. The DNA of the CDR3 is TGTGCTAGTGGTTTGAGGACATCAGGGGGCCTCTCCTTC. This encodes CASGLRTSGGLSF.

This clonotype has ten or more counts. The rearrangement uses TRBV12-3 or TRBV12-4 and TRBJ2-7; 10 positions agree with TRBD2. The CDR3 extends over 15 amino acids. Germline trimming cut 2 bases from V and 5 bases from J; bases unmatched to any gene: 6. As DNA, the CDR3 is TGTGCCAGCAGTTTAAGGGGGACTAGCGCGCACGAGCAGTACTTC. It translates to CASSLRGTSAHEQYF.

The chain's CDR3 is CSASDPPGQGYIQYF. Here the CDR3 DNA reads TGCAGTGCTTCCGATCCACCGGGACAGGGGTACATTCAGTACTTC. The chain has TRBV20-1 and TRBJ2-4; 10 bases agree with TRBD1. There are 15 residues in the CDR3. Germline CDR1 and CDR2: DFQATT and SNEGSKA (reference sequence). Trimming at V came to 5 bases and at J to 8 bases, leaving 12 bases not matched to a gene.

This clonotype has at least ten counts. V gene TRBV5-1 combines with J gene TRBJ2-1, with D maybe TRBD2 (6 bases). The germline gives CDR1 SGHRS, CDR2 YFSETQ. The ends were cut back, 3 bases at V and 2 bases at J, with 9 bases in the middle. The CDR3 spans 14 residues. CDR3 in amino acids: CASSSGLPYNEQFF. The DNA for the CDR3 is TGCGCCAGCAGCTCGGGACTGCCCTACAATGAGCAGTTCTTC.

V gene TRBV19 combines with J gene TRBJ2-3; D may match TRBD1 or TRBD2 (5 bases each). V was shortened by 3 bases and J by 2 bases, with 12 bases between the two germline ends. The length of the CDR3 is 15 residues. The germline V gene encodes CDR1 LNHDA and CDR2 SQIVND (reference sequence). DNA for the CDR3: TGTGCCAGTAGTATCCGGGGCCGACTCACAGATACGCAGTATTTT. This translates into CASSIRGRLTDTQYF.

This clonotype was counted a few times. The rearrangement uses TRBV4-1 and TRBJ2-2; D is unresolved. CDR1 is MGHRA and CDR2 is YSYEKL in the germline V gene. Trimming removed 1 base from V and 0 bases from J, with 6 bases in between. The CDR3 totals 15 residues. In nucleotides, the CDR3 is TGCGCCAGCAGCCAAGTCGGCACGAACACCGGGGAGCTGTTTTTT. The encoded protein is CASSQVGTNTGELFF.

This clonotype was counted a few times. The CDR3 DNA reads as TGTGCCAGCAGTTCCGGAGAGGGGGTGATAGCCAAAAACATTCAGTACTTC. This codes for CASSSGEGVIAKNIQYF. This chain connects TRBV27 to TRBJ2-4; tentatively, D is TRBD1 (6 bases). The germline CDR1 and CDR2 sequences are MNHEY and SMNVEV (reference sequence). Trimming pared 4 bases from V and 0 bases from J, leaving 16 bases between. This CDR3 is 17 amino acids long.

The chain joins TRBV12-3 or TRBV12-4 to TRBJ2-5; D could derive from TRBD1 or TRBD2 (5 bases each). V dropped 5 bases and J dropped 6 bases, with 16 bases sitting between them. This CDR3 region has 14 residues. The CDR3 sequence is CASSETGPTKTQYF. The CDR3 DNA sequence: TGTGCCAGCAGTGAGACGGGGCCGACGAAGACCCAGTACTTC.

This clonotype was observed once. The rearrangement links TRBV5-1 to TRBJ2-5; D assignment may be TRBD1 or TRBD2 (5 bases each). CDR3 length equals 13 residues. Between the trimmed V and J ends, which lost 6 bases and 5 bases, there was a span of 14 bases. The germline gives CDR1 SGHRS, CDR2 YFSETQ. CDR3 amino acids: CASTPGTGETQYF. For the CDR3, the DNA is TGCGCCAGCACTCCGGGGACGGGGGAGACCCAGTACTTC.

The J gene is TRBJ2-1, the V gene TRBV7-3, with TRBD2 matching over 14 bases. Germline V gene lookup returns CDR1 SGHTA and CDR2 FQGTGA. Trimming cost V 3 bases and J 10 bases; bases outside gene matches: 14. The CDR3 contains 18 residues. This CDR3 reads CASSFEGPTSGGAREQFF. DNA of the CDR3: TGTGCCAGCAGCTTCGAAGGGCCGACTAGCGGGGGGGCCCGGGAGCAGTTCTTC.

This clonotype has only a few counts. The chain carries TRBV3-1 and TRBJ1-1; 8 bases map to TRBD1. The CDR3 contains 15 residues. V shed 0 bases, J shed 1 base, and the junction held 1 base outside the gene matches. Germline V lookup: CDR1 LGHDT, CDR2 YNNKEL (reference sequence). CDR3 coding DNA: TGTGCCAGCAGCCAAGAAGGACAGGGGAACACTGAAGCTTTCTTT. Its protein product is CASSQEGQGNTEAFF.

This chain uses TRBV6-5 with TRBJ2-7, with TRBD1 identical over 8 bases. The germline gives CDR1 MNHEY, CDR2 SVGAGI. J was trimmed by 2 bases and V by 4 bases; bases with no gene match: 13. The CDR3 has 17 residues. As DNA, the CDR3 is TGTGCCAGCAGTTTTTCCCAACCTGGGGGACAGGCCTACGAGCAGTACTTC. It encodes CASSFSQPGGQAYEQYF.

This clonotype was seen many times. The V and J genes are TRBV12-3 or TRBV12-4 and TRBJ2-6; D call uncertain. The length of the CDR3 is 15 residues. V lost 5 bases to trimming and J lost 0 bases, with 8 bases between them. The CDR3 DNA follows: TGTGCCAGCAGTCTGTCCCCCTCTGGGGCCAACGTCCTGACTTTC. Its translation: CASSLSPSGANVLTF.

This clonotype was seen repeatedly, ten times or more. The rearrangement joins TRBV6-5 to TRBJ1-1; D is uncertain. Germline assignment: CDR1 MNHEY and CDR2 SVGAGI. Trimming cost V 2 bases and J 3 bases, with 13 bases left between them. The length of the CDR3 is 15 residues. The CDR3 nucleotides read TGTGCCAGCAGTTACGTTGGGAATCGAGACACTGAAGCTTTCTTT. Translated, it gives CASSYVGNRDTEAFF.

This chain links TRBV7-9 with TRBJ2-3; D unresolved. The CDR3 contains 11 residues. V was cut by 7 bases and J by 4 bases, with 6 bases left in between. Germline V CDR1 and CDR2: SEHNR, FQNEAQ (reference sequence). The CDR3 sequence is CASKHPDTQYF. Written as DNA, the CDR3 is TGTGCCAGCAAGCATCCAGATACGCAGTATTTT.

This chain joins TRBV15 and TRBJ2-2; D call uncertain. Trimming removed 2 bases at V and 6 bases at J, with 7 bases between. Germline values: CDR1 LNHNV, CDR2 YYDKDF (reference sequence). There are 13 residues in the CDR3. The CDR3 DNA sequence: TGTGCCACCAGCAGACAGAAAGCCGGGGAGCTGTTTTTT. Its protein is CATSRQKAGELFF.

This clonotype was seen at least ten times. The chain carries TRBV15 and TRBJ2-2; 11 bases are a match to TRBD1. V dropped 6 bases and J dropped 1; count of bases not matched to a gene: 1. The CDR3 has 15 residues. Looked up from germline, CDR1 is LNHNV and CDR2 is YYDKDF (reference sequence). The CDR3 bases are TGTGCCACCAGAGGGACAGGGGGGAACACCGGGGAGCTGTTTTTT. Translation gives CATRGTGGNTGELFF.

This chain uses TRBV5-1 with TRBJ2-4, with D perhaps matching TRBD1 or TRBD2 (6 bases each). Germline V gene lookup returns CDR1 SGHRS and CDR2 YFSETQ. Trimming removed 0 bases at V and 6 bases at J, with 19 bases between. CDR3 size: 17 residues. The CDR3 sequence is CASSLERGAMGLNIQYF. The DNA of the CDR3 is TGCGCCAGCAGCTTGGAAAGGGGGGCCATGGGGTTAAACATTCAGTACTTC.

The CDR3 DNA reads as TGCAGTGCTACCGTGACGGCCCAGGGGGCTTCAACTAATGAAAAACTGTTTTTT. Residues: CSATVTAQGASTNEKLFF. The V and J genes are TRBV20-1 and TRBJ1-4; 8 nucleotides line up with TRBD1. The CDR3 has 18 residues. Trimming at V came to 4 bases and at J to 0 bases, leaving 13 bases not matched to a gene. Germline V gene sequence: CDR1 DFQATT, CDR2 SNEGSKA (reference sequence).

This clonotype was counted many times. The V gene is TRBV18, the J gene TRBJ1-2, with D uncertain. V gave up 2 bases and J gave up 4 bases, with 5 bases separating them. Germline lookup yields CDR1 KGHSH and CDR2 LQKENI. This CDR3 region has 12 residues. The CDR3 nucleotides are TGTGCCAGCTCACCAGGTCCCTATGGCTACACCTTC. Its protein is CASSPGPYGYTF.

This clonotype turned up a few times. CDR3 protein: CASSQEGQNNYGYTF. The CDR3 bases are TGCGCCAGCAGCCAAGAGGGACAGAACAACTATGGCTACACCTTC. This chain joins TRBV4-1 and TRBJ1-2; 7 bases fit TRBD1. CDR3 length: 15 residues. The V and J ends lost 0 bases and 2 bases, in that order; junction bases with no gene match: 3. In germline, CDR1 is MGHRA, CDR2 YSYEKL.

The chain is built from TRBV25-1 and TRBJ2-1, with 9 bases identical to TRBD2. The CDR3 runs to 16 residues. With V trimmed by 6 bases and J by 4 bases, 10 bases remained unmatched. Germline loops: CDR1 MGHDK, CDR2 SYGVNS. CDR3 bases: TGTGCCAGCAGCGTGGGGGCTAGCGGGATGTACAATGAGCAGTTCTTC. Translation gives CASSVGASGMYNEQFF.